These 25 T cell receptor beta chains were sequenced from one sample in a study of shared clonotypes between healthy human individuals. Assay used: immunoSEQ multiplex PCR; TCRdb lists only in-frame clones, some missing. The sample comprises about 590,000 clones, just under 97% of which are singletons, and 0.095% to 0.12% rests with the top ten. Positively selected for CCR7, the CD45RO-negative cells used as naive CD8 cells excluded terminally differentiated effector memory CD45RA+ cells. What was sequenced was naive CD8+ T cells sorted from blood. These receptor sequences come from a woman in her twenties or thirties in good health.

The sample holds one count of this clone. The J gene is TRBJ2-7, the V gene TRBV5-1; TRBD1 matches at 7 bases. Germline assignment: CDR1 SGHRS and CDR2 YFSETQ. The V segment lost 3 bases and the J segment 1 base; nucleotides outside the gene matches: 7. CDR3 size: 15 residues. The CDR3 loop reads CASSWGTGESYEQYF. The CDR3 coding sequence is TGCGCCAGCAGCTGGGGCACAGGGGAGTCCTACGAGCAGTACTTC.

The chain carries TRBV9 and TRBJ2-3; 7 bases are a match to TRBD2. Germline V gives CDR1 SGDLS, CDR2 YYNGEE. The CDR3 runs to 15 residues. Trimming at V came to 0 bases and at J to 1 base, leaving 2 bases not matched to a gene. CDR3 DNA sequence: TGTGCCAGCAGCGTAGCAACTAGCGGCACAGATACGCAGTATTTT. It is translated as CASSVATSGTDTQYF.

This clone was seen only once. DNA of the CDR3: TGTGCCAGCAGCGGAATCCGGGACAGGGGTTATGGCTACACCTTC. It codes for CASSGIRDRGYGYTF. The rearrangement links TRBV9 to TRBJ1-2; 10 bases line up with TRBD1. The CDR3 extends over 15 amino acids. The germline V gene encodes CDR1 SGDLS and CDR2 YYNGEE. V was pared by 3 bases and J by 5 bases, with 7 bases of the junction left unmatched.

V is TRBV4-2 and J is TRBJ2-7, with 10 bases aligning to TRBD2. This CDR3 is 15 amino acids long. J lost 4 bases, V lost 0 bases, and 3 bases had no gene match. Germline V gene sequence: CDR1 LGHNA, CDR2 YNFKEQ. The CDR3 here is CASSQETSGMYEQYF. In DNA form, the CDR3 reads TGTGCCAGCAGCCAAGAAACTAGCGGGATGTACGAGCAGTACTTC.

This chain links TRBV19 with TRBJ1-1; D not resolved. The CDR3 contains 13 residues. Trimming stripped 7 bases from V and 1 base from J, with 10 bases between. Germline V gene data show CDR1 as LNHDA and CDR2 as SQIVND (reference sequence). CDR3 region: CASTGLGNTEAFF. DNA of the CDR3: TGTGCCAGTACCGGGTTAGGGAACACTGAAGCTTTCTTT.

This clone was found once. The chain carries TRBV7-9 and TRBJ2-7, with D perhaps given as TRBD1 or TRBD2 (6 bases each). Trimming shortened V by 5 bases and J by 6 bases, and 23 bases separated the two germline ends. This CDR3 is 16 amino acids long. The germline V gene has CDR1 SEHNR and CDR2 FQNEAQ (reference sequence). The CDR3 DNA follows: TGTGCCAGCAGCCGACAGAACAGGGAGGATCTCGGCGAGCAGTACTTC. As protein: CASSRQNREDLGEQYF.

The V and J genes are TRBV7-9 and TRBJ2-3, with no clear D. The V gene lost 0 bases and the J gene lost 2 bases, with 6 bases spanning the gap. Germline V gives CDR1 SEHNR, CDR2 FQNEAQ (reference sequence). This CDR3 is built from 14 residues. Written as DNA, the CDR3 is TGTGCCAGCAGCTTAGCCGTCAACACAGATACGCAGTATTTT. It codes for CASSLAVNTDTQYF.

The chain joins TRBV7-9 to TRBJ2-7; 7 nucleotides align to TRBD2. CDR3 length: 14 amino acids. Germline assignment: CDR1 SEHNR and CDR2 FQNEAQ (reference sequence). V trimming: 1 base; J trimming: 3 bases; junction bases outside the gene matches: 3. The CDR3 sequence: CASSLELAYYEQYF. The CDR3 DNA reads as TGTGCCAGCAGCTTAGAACTAGCGTACTACGAGCAGTACTTC.

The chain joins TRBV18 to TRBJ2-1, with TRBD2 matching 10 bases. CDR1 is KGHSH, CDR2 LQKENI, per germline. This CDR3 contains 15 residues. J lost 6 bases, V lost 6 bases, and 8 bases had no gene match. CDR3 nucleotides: TGTGCCAGCTCCCTAGCAGGACTAGCGGTCAATGAGCAGTTCTTC. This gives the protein CASSLAGLAVNEQFF.

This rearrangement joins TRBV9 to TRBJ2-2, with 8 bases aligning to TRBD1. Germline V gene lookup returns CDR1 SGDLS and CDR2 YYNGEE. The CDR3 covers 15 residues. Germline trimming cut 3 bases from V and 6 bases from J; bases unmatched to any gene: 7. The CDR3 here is CASSAIRQGPGELFF. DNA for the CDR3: TGTGCCAGCAGCGCTATTCGACAGGGGCCCGGGGAGCTGTTTTTT.

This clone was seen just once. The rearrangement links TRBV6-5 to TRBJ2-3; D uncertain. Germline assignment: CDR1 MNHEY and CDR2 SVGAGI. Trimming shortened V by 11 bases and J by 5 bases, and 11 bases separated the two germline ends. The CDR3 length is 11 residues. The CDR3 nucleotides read TGTGCCTCCCAGTCGGAAGATACGCAGTATTTT. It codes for CASQSEDTQYF.

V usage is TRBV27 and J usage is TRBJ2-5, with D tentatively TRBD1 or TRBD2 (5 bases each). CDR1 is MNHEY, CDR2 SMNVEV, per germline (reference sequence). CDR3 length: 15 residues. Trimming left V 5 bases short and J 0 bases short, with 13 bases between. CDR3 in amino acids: CASSLEWGNQETQYF. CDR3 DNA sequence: TGTGCCAGCAGTCTCGAGTGGGGGAACCAAGAGACCCAGTACTTC.

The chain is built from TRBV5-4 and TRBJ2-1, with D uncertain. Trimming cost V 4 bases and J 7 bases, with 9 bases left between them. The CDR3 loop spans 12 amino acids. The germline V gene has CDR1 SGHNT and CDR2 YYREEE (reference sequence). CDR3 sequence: CASSPEGNEQFF. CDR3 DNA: TGTGCCAGCAGCCCGGAAGGTAATGAGCAGTTCTTC.

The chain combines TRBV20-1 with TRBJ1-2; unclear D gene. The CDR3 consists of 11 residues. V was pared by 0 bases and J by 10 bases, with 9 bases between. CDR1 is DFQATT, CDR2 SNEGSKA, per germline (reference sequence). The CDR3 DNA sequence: TGCAGTGCTAGAGAGGGCATCTCCTACACCTTC. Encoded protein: CSAREGISYTF.

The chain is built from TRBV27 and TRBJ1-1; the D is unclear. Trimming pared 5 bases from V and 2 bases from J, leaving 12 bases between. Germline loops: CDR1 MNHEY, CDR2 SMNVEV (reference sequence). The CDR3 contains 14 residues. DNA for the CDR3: TGTGCCAGCAGTCCCGGCGGACTTAACACTGAAGCTTTCTTT. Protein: CASSPGGLNTEAFF.

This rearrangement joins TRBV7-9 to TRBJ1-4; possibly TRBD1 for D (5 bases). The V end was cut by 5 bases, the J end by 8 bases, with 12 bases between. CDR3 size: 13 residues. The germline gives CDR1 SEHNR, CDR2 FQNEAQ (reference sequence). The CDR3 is CASSPGVREKLFF. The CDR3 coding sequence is TGTGCCAGCAGCCCGGGGGTTCGGGAAAAACTGTTTTTT.

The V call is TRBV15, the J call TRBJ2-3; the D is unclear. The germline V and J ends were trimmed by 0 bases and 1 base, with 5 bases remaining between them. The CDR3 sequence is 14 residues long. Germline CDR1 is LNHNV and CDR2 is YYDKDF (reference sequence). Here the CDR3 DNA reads TGTGCCACCAGCAGAGAGGCGGGCACAGATACGCAGTATTTT. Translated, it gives CATSREAGTDTQYF.

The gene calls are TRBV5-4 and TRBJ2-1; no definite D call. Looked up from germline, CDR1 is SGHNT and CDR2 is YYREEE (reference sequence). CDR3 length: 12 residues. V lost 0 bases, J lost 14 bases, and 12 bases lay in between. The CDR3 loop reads CASSLGLGIEFF. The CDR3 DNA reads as TGTGCCAGCAGCTTGGGTCTAGGCATAGAGTTCTTC. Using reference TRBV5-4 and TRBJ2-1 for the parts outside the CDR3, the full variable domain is ETGVTQSPTHLIKTRGQQVTLRCSSQSGHNTVSWYQQALGQGPQFIFQYYREEENGRGNFPPRFSGLQFPNYSSELNVNALELDDSALYLCASSLGLGIEFFGPGTRLTVL.

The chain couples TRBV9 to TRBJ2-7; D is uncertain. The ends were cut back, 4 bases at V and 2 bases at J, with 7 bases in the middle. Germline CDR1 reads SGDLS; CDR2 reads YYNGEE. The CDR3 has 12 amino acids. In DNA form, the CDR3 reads TGTGCCAGCAGCACCCGCCCCTACGAGCAGTACTTC. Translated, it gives CASSTRPYEQYF.

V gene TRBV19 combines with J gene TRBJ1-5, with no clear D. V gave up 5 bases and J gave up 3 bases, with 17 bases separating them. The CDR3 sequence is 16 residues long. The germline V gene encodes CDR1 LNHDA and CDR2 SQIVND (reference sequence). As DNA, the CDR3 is TGTGCCAGTAGTGGATATAGCGGTACAGACAATCAGCCCCAGCATTTT. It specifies CASSGYSGTDNQPQHF.

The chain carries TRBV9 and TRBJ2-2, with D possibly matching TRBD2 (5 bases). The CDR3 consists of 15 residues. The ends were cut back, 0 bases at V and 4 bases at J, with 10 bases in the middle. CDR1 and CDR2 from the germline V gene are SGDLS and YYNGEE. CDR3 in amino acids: CASSVVEGPTGELFF. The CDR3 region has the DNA TGTGCCAGCAGCGTAGTCGAGGGTCCCACCGGGGAGCTGTTTTTT.

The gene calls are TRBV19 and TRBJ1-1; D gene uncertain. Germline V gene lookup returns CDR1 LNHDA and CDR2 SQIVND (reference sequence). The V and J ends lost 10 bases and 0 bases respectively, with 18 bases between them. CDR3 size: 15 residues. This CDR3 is CATSPAKGLNTEAFF. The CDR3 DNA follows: TGTGCCACCTCCCCGGCTAAGGGATTGAACACTGAAGCTTTCTTT.

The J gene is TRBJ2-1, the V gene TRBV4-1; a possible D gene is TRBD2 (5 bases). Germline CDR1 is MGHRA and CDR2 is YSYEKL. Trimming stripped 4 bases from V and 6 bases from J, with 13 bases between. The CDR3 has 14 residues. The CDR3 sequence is CASSLFTRPNEQFF. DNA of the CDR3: TGCGCCAGCAGCCTCTTTACTAGACCCAATGAGCAGTTCTTC.

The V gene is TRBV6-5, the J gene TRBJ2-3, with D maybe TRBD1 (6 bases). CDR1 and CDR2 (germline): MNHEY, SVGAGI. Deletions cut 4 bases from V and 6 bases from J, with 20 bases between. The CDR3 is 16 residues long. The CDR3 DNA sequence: TGTGCCAGCAGTTCCTACGAGGGACATCGAGCGGATACGCAGTATTTT. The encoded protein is CASSSYEGHRADTQYF.

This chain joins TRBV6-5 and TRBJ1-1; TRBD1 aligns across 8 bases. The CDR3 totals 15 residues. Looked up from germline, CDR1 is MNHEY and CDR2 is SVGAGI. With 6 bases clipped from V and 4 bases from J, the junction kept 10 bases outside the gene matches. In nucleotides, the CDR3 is TGTGCCAGCAGGACAGGGGTTGTAGGAAGCACTGAAGCTTTCTTT. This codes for CASRTGVVGSTEAFF.